These 30 T cell receptor beta chains were all obtained from the same sample, sequenced in a study of T cell changes during pregnancy in multiple sclerosis. Libraries were prepared by immunoSEQ multiplex PCR; TCRdb keeps only in-frame clonotypes and omits some of them. The repertoire includes about 110,000 clones, roughly 90% of them detected once, and roughly 1.7% sits in the top ten. The material sequenced was peripheral blood, taken after pregnancy. These receptors were obtained from a female donor with multiple sclerosis, enrolled in a pregnancy study.

This chain links TRBV2 with TRBJ2-7; D is ambiguous. The V end lost 4 bases, the J end lost 0 bases, and 10 bases lay between the germline ends. CDR1 SNHLY and CDR2 FYNNEI come from the germline V gene. The CDR3 contains 14 residues. CDR3 coding DNA: TGTGCCAGCAGTGCGCGATCTGACTCCTACGAGCAGTACTTC. Translating it yields CASSARSDSYEQYF.

This clone was found a few times. The rearrangement links TRBV5-1 to TRBJ1-2; D call uncertain. The CDR3 runs 13 residues. Looked up from germline, CDR1 is SGHRS and CDR2 is YFSETQ. V was shortened by 2 bases and J by 5 bases, with 10 bases between the two germline ends. The CDR3 spells CASSFDSGYGYTF. The CDR3 DNA reads as TGCGCCAGCAGCTTTGACTCTGGTTATGGCTACACCTTC.

The genes are TRBV7-9 and TRBJ2-1; 7 nucleotides align to TRBD1. The CDR3 runs 14 residues. The V gene end was trimmed by 3 bases and the J gene end by 5 bases; junction bases not matched to a gene: 4. Germline V gene lookup returns CDR1 SEHNR and CDR2 FQNEAQ (reference sequence). The CDR3 sequence: CASSFGTVHNEQFF. The CDR3, as DNA: TGTGCCAGCAGCTTTGGGACAGTCCACAATGAGCAGTTCTTC.

This chain joins TRBV18 and TRBJ2-5, with 13 bases that match TRBD2. The V segment lost 3 bases and the J segment 6 bases; nucleotides outside the gene matches: 7. This CDR3 comprises 16 residues. In germline, CDR1 is KGHSH, CDR2 LQKENI. CDR3 loop: CASSPRTSGSIKTQYF. The DNA of the CDR3 is TGTGCCAGCTCACCTCGGACTAGCGGGAGCATAAAGACCCAGTACTTC.

This chain joins TRBV6-1 and TRBJ1-3, with D possibly TRBD1 on 6 matching bases. Germline V gene sequence: CDR1 MNHNS, CDR2 SASEGT. Trimming removed 4 bases at V and 0 bases at J, with 10 bases between. The CDR3 has 15 residues. DNA for the CDR3: TGTGCCAGCAGTGCAACAGGGCGCTCTGGAAACACCATATATTTT. It is translated as CASSATGRSGNTIYF.

The chain has TRBV7-2 and TRBJ2-3, with 11 bases lining up with TRBD2. Germline assignment: CDR1 SGHTA and CDR2 FQGNSA. The J segment lost 5 bases and the V segment lost 2 bases, leaving 6 bases of the junction unmatched. The CDR3 is 16 residues long. Here the CDR3 reads CASSLRLAGGQDTQYF. The DNA for the CDR3 is TGTGCCAGCAGCTTAAGGCTAGCGGGGGGCCAAGATACGCAGTATTTT.

This chain links TRBV27 with TRBJ1-2, with a possible D match to TRBD1 (5 bases). The CDR3 has 18 residues. CDR1 is MNHEY, CDR2 SMNVEV, per germline (reference sequence). Trimming stripped 2 bases from V and 2 bases from J, with 21 bases between. The CDR3 bases are TGTGCCAGCAGTTTAATAGCCCCCCGCGGGACTGGGAACTATGGCTACACCTTC. This sequence encodes CASSLIAPRGTGNYGYTF.

V and J are TRBV9 and TRBJ2-3; 12 bases match TRBD2. CDR3 length: 18 residues. Unmatched junction bases numbered 9, after V lost 0 bases and J lost 4 bases. Germline lookup yields CDR1 SGDLS and CDR2 YYNGEE. Here the CDR3 DNA reads TGTGCCAGCAGCGTAGGCACTAGCGGGAGGAAAAGCTCAGATACGCAGTATTTT. This gives the protein CASSVGTSGRKSSDTQYF. Full variable domain (missing parts from reference TRBV9 and TRBJ2-3): DSGVTQTPKHLITATGQRVTLRCSPRSGDLSVYWYQQSLDQGLQFLIQYYNGEERAKGNILERFSAQQFPDLHSELNLSSLELGDSALYFCASSVGTSGRKSSDTQYFGPGTRLTVL.

V is TRBV6-5 and J is TRBJ2-5; weak D call: TRBD2 (5 bases). The germline V gene has CDR1 MNHEY and CDR2 SVGAGI. V lost 6 bases to trimming and J lost 1 base, with 9 bases between them. The CDR3 sequence is 13 residues long. This CDR3 is CASSRGSQETQYF. CDR3 nucleotide sequence: TGTGCCAGCAGCCGGGGAAGCCAAGAGACCCAGTACTTC.

This clone has a handful of counts. The chain couples TRBV28 to TRBJ2-7; 13 bases line up with TRBD2. The CDR3 loop spans 16 amino acids. The V gene end was trimmed by 6 bases and the J gene end by 3 bases; junction bases not matched to a gene: 8. Looked up from germline, CDR1 is MDHEN and CDR2 is SYDVKM. CDR3 amino acids: CASRSTSGRSIYEQYF. In DNA form, the CDR3 reads TGTGCCAGCAGATCGACTAGCGGGAGGTCTATCTACGAGCAGTACTTC.

In DNA, the CDR3 is TGTGCCAGCAGTTCCCGCTATAGGGGATATACCTACGAGCAGTACTTC. It is translated as CASSSRYRGYTYEQYF. This chain uses TRBV28 with TRBJ2-7; a possible D gene is TRBD1 (5 bases). Trimming stripped 4 bases from V and 2 bases from J, with 18 bases between. The CDR3 runs 16 residues. CDR1 is MDHEN, CDR2 SYDVKM, per germline.

This clone was seen only once. This chain joins TRBV9 and TRBJ1-4; a weak D match, TRBD1 (6 bases). Between the trimmed V and J ends, which lost 3 bases and 5 bases, there was a span of 14 bases. CDR3 length: 15 residues. Germline V lookup: CDR1 SGDLS, CDR2 YYNGEE. The CDR3 DNA reads as TGTGCCAGCAGCGCCTCCGGGACAATGAATGAAAAACTGTTTTTT. Translation gives CASSASGTMNEKLFF.

In its sample, this clone was seen once. Here the CDR3 reads CASKTGLYGYTF. The CDR3 bases are TGTGCCAGCAAGACAGGGCTGTATGGCTACACCTTC. The rearrangement uses TRBV27 and TRBJ1-2; 7 nucleotides match TRBD1. The J segment lost 5 bases and the V segment lost 7 bases, leaving 4 bases of the junction unmatched. Germline lookup yields CDR1 MNHEY and CDR2 SMNVEV (reference sequence). The CDR3 runs 12 residues.

This clone was observed once. The rearrangement uses TRBV7-2 and TRBJ2-5; 8 positions agree with TRBD2. Germline V gives CDR1 SGHTA, CDR2 FQGNSA. The trim removed 5 bases at V and 0 bases at J, leaving 8 bases unmatched. The CDR3 covers 16 residues. For the CDR3, the DNA is TGTGCCAGCAGCCTTGTAGCGGGGCCGTACCAAGAGACCCAGTACTTC. Translating gives CASSLVAGPYQETQYF. Using reference TRBV7-2 and TRBJ2-5 for the parts outside the CDR3, the full variable domain is GAGVSQSPSNKVTEKGKDVELRCDPISGHTALYWYRQSLGQGLEFLIYFQGNSAPDKSGLPSDRFSAERTGGSVSTLTIQRTQQEDSAVYLCASSLVAGPYQETQYFGPGTRLLVL.

This rearrangement joins TRBV28 to TRBJ1-2; D not certain. The CDR3 contains 14 residues. Germline-derived CDR1 and CDR2 are MDHEN and SYDVKM. The germline V and J ends were trimmed by 3 bases and 13 bases, with 21 bases remaining between them. The CDR3 is CASSFWAARTSPTF. The CDR3 DNA sequence: TGTGCCAGCAGTTTCTGGGCAGCCCGAACTAGCCCCACCTTC.

The chain recombines TRBV9 with TRBJ2-3; TRBD1 agrees at 11 bases. The germline gives CDR1 SGDLS, CDR2 YYNGEE. V shed 4 bases, J shed 5 bases, and the junction held 6 bases outside the gene matches. The CDR3 totals 15 residues. This chain's CDR3 is CASSFGQGARDTQYF. The CDR3 DNA is TGTGCCAGCAGCTTTGGACAGGGGGCTAGAGATACGCAGTATTTT.

CDR3 residues: CASSNGLAGSTDTQYF. For the CDR3, the DNA is TGTGCCAGCAGCAACGGACTAGCGGGGAGCACAGATACGCAGTATTTT. The V gene is TRBV7-9, the J gene TRBJ2-3; 12 bases are a match to TRBD2. Germline V gene lookup returns CDR1 SEHNR and CDR2 FQNEAQ (reference sequence). After removal of 5 bases from V and 0 bases from J, the junction contained 3 bases not matched to a gene. The CDR3 totals 16 residues.

This chain uses TRBV7-3 with TRBJ1-4, with D possibly matching TRBD1 (5 bases). Germline CDR1 is SGHTA and CDR2 is FQGTGA. V shed 5 bases and J shed 3 bases, with 7 bases lying between them. The CDR3 covers 13 residues. CDR3 loop: CASSKGANEKLFF. CDR3 sequence (DNA): TGTGCCAGCAGCAAAGGGGCTAATGAAAAACTGTTTTTT.

This clone was counted a single time. The chain recombines TRBV5-4 with TRBJ2-5; D remains ambiguous. Trimming removed 0 bases at V and 1 base at J, with 4 bases between. CDR3 length: 13 amino acids. Germline lookup yields CDR1 SGHNT and CDR2 YYREEE (reference sequence). CDR3 nucleotide sequence: TGTGCCAGCAGCTTGGCCCTCCAAGAGACCCAGTACTTC. It specifies CASSLALQETQYF.

This clone was seen only a few times. The CDR3 nucleotides read TGTGCCAGCAGTGAAAGTACAGGGACCTATGGCTACACCTTC. It yields the protein CASSESTGTYGYTF. The rearrangement uses TRBV2 and TRBJ1-2; D is possibly TRBD1 (6 bases). The V end lost 2 bases, the J end lost 4 bases, and 11 bases lay between the germline ends. The CDR3 sequence is 14 residues long. In germline, CDR1 is SNHLY, CDR2 FYNNEI.

The V call is TRBV19, the J call TRBJ2-1, with D possibly TRBD1 on 6 matching bases. Germline CDR1 and CDR2: LNHDA and SQIVND (reference sequence). Between the trimmed V and J ends, which lost 0 bases and 6 bases, there was a span of 12 bases. The CDR3 is 15 residues long. CDR3 sequence: CASSIDSQGFNEQFF. CDR3 nucleotides: TGTGCCAGTAGTATAGATTCCCAGGGGTTCAATGAGCAGTTCTTC.

The chain is built from TRBV5-4 and TRBJ2-3; TRBD1 is a possible D gene (6 bases). Germline V gene sequence: CDR1 SGHNT, CDR2 YYREEE (reference sequence). CDR3 length: 13 amino acids. Trimming cost V 1 base and J 3 bases, with 6 bases left between them. This chain's CDR3 is CASSLQGTDTQYF. In DNA, the CDR3 is TGTGCCAGCAGCTTGCAGGGGACAGATACGCAGTATTTT. Together with reference TRBV5-4 and TRBJ2-3, the CDR3 gives the full variable domain: ETGVTQSPTHLIKTRGQQVTLRCSSQSGHNTVSWYQQALGQGPQFIFQYYREEENGRGNFPPRFSGLQFPNYSSELNVNALELDDSALYLCASSLQGTDTQYFGPGTRLTVL.

The rearrangement joins TRBV4-1 to TRBJ1-4; no clear D gene. The CDR3 covers 15 residues. With 6 bases removed from V and 8 bases from J, the gap between germline ends came to 19 bases. CDR1 is MGHRA and CDR2 is YSYEKL in the germline V gene. As DNA, the CDR3 is TGCGCCAGCAGGGCCGAAACAGCGGGTGACGAAAAACTGTTTTTT. Residues: CASRAETAGDEKLFF.

The chain is built from TRBV28 and TRBJ1-2, with unresolved D. The CDR3 sequence is 12 residues long. V was trimmed by 6 bases and J by 4 bases, leaving 9 bases between them. CDR1 and CDR2 from the germline V gene are MDHEN and SYDVKM. The CDR3 loop is CASRTGIYGYTF. CDR3 DNA: TGTGCCAGCAGGACCGGGATCTATGGCTACACCTTC.

The chain employs TRBV19 and TRBJ1-1; tentatively, D is TRBD1 (5 bases). Germline CDR1 reads LNHDA; CDR2 reads SQIVND (reference sequence). CDR3 length equals 20 residues. V lost 7 bases and J 0 bases, leaving 30 bases between the germline ends. The CDR3 region is CASMAPARADPILMNTEAFF. The CDR3 bases are TGTGCCAGTATGGCCCCCGCCAGGGCCGACCCGATCCTCATGAACACTGAAGCTTTCTTT.

This chain's CDR3 is CASSVTGTVGIETQYF. CDR3 DNA sequence: TGTGCCAGCAGCGTCACCGGGACTGTTGGTATCGAGACCCAGTACTTC. The V call is TRBV9, the J call TRBJ2-5; TRBD2 might be the D (6 bases). CDR1 is SGDLS, CDR2 YYNGEE, per germline. The V end was cut by 2 bases, the J end by 5 bases, with 19 bases between. The CDR3 is 16 amino acids.

This sequence joins TRBV6-1 and TRBJ2-5, with 12 nucleotides matching TRBD2. After removal of 6 bases from V and 5 bases from J, the junction contained 4 bases not matched to a gene. The CDR3 loop spans 14 amino acids. Germline assignment: CDR1 MNHNS and CDR2 SASEGT. Written as DNA, the CDR3 is TGTGCCAGCAGGACTAGCGGGGGAGCGGAGACCCAGTACTTC. Encoded protein: CASRTSGGAETQYF.

Worth noting for this clone: At one boundary the junction diverges from the germline segment, which might be a read error. The J gene is TRBJ1-4, the V gene TRBV19; the match to TRBD1 covers 7 bases. The CDR3 is made up of 13 amino acids. Germline values: CDR1 LNHDA, CDR2 SQIVND (reference sequence). The CDR3 loop is CASTDRMNDKLFF. CDR3 nucleotides: TGTGCCAGTACGGACAGGATGAATGACAAACTGTTTTTT.

The CDR3 reads CASSSGQGQNEKLFF. DNA of the CDR3: TGCGCCAGCAGCTCCGGACAGGGTCAGAATGAAAAACTGTTTTTT. This chain connects TRBV5-1 to TRBJ1-4; 8 bases are shared with TRBD1. Germline V gene sequence: CDR1 SGHRS, CDR2 YFSETQ. With 3 bases clipped from V and 5 bases from J, the junction kept 6 bases outside the gene matches. CDR3 size: 15 residues.

The rearrangement joins TRBV11-2 to TRBJ1-1; 9 nucleotides align to TRBD1. The V segment lost 5 bases and the J segment 8 bases; nucleotides outside the gene matches: 6. The CDR3 length is 13 residues. CDR1 and CDR2 from the germline V gene are SGHAT and FQNNGV. The CDR3 DNA reads TGTGCCAGCAGCCCAGAGGACAGGGGAGAAGCTTTCTTT. Amino acids: CASSPEDRGEAFF.